What follows is one T cell receptor beta chain and its context. Its specificity is not known. TCRdb itself ran the reads through MiXCR, one entry per CDR3 protein. The sample shows roughly 230,000 distinct CDR3 sequences, about 17% of them seen only once. Germline V lookup: CDR1 KGHSH, CDR2 LQKENI. The V gene lost 2 bases and the J gene lost 0 bases, with 9 bases spanning the gap. The CDR3 loop spans 15 amino acids. This sample is drawn from a study of T cell repertoires in cytomegalovirus infection. Study details: CMV infection together with matching HLA type was indicated by public TCR beta signatures.

Overall study results and limits: Carriers of CMV plus the relevant HLA were identified by cumulative public TCR beta family frequency. The ex vivo response was dominated by HLA-C-restricted CMV-specific TCR beta clonotypes.

The specimen sequenced was CD8+ T cells from PBMCs. The rearrangement joins TRBV18 to TRBJ2-3; weak D call: TRBD2 (6 bases). The TCR comes from a human donor in good health (CMV status not recorded). Some clones in this sample may be carry-over from other donors' samples. The CDR3 is CASSPGTYSTDTQYF. As DNA, the CDR3 is TGTGCCAGCTCACCAGGGACTTATAGCACAGATACGCAGTATTTT.